This T cell receptor (beta chain) was found in a study of cytomegalovirus exposure and HLA in healthy donors. The CDR3 is made up of 15 amino acids. V gave up 6 bases and J gave up 4 bases, with 13 bases separating them. The germline V gene has CDR1 MNHEY and CDR2 SVGAGI. Primers for the PCR totalled 60 Vbeta and 13 Jbeta. This table comes from immunoSEQ multiplex PCR, and its TCRdb copy is limited to in-frame clones, with some not included. Here the sample spans 100,000 to 150,000 clones, 10% to 13% being singletons. Comment on this clone: Its antigen remains unknown.

The study, taken as a whole, reports: The classifier was said to identify cytomegalovirus status with high specificity and sensitivity. Compared with the approximately 680-donor mean, an Asian-associated ancestry cluster reportedly had fewer N-insertions, according to a later analysis.

The genes are TRBV6-5 and TRBJ1-6; D is ambiguous. The TCR comes from a woman between 18 and 30 years old in good health and CMV-seropositive. Specimen: PBMCs. CDR3 protein: CASSREAKYNSPLHF. The CDR3 bases are TGTGCCAGCAGCCGGGAGGCGAAATATAATTCACCCCTCCACTTT.